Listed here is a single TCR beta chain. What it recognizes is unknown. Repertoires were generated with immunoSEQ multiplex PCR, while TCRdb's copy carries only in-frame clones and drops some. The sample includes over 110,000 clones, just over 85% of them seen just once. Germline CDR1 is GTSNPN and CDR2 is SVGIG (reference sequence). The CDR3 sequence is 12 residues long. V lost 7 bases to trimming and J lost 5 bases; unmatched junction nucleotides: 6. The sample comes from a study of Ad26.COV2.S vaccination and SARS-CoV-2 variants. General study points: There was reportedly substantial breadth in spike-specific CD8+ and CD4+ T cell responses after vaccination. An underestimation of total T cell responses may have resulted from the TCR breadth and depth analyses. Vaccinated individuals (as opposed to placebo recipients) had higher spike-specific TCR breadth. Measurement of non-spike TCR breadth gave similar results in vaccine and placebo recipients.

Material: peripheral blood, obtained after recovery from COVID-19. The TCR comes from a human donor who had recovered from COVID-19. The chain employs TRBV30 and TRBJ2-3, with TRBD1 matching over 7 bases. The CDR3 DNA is TGTGCCTCCCGGGACAGTAGAGATACGCAGTATTTT. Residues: CASRDSRDTQYF.